The next 8 T cell receptor beta chains were all read from a single sample in a study of blood T cell repertoires in COVID-19. Libraries were prepared by immunoSEQ multiplex PCR; TCRdb keeps only in-frame clonotypes and omits some of them. This sample has 150,000 to 200,000 clones, with about 88% found just once. Source material: peripheral blood. These TCRs come from a man younger than 30 with acute or convalescent COVID-19.

The V call is TRBV5-8, the J call TRBJ2-3; tentative D call: TRBD1 (6 bases). Looked up from germline, CDR1 is SGHTS and CDR2 is YDEGEE. Deletions cut 2 bases from V and 6 bases from J, with 16 bases between. This CDR3 has 15 residues. CDR3 sequence (DNA): TGTGCCAGCAGCTTTATGCAGGGGCAAGCCGATACGCAGTATTTT. Protein sequence: CASSFMQGQADTQYF.

This sequence joins TRBV28 and TRBJ2-2; TRBD1 agrees at 10 bases. The germline V gene has CDR1 MDHEN and CDR2 SYDVKM. This CDR3 has 14 amino acids. With 4 bases clipped from V and 7 bases from J, the junction kept 3 bases outside the gene matches. The CDR3 is CASSSGQGIGELFF. Here the CDR3 DNA reads TGTGCCAGCAGTTCGGGACAGGGGATCGGGGAGCTGTTTTTT.

This sequence joins TRBV12-3 or TRBV12-4 and TRBJ1-5; 8 nucleotides align to TRBD1. The CDR3 covers 13 residues. After removal of 6 bases from V and 7 bases from J, the junction contained 5 bases not matched to a gene. CDR3 in amino acids: CASSLDREQPQHF. Written as DNA, the CDR3 is TGTGCCAGCAGCTTGGACAGGGAACAGCCCCAGCATTTT.

This clone was recorded a few times. J is TRBJ2-1 and V is TRBV25-1; no clear D gene. The germline gives CDR1 MGHDK, CDR2 SYGVNS. V lost 2 bases and J 2 bases, leaving 7 bases between the germline ends. The CDR3 spans 14 residues. The CDR3 DNA sequence: TGTGCCAGCAGTGAAATATCAGCCTACAATGAGCAGTTCTTC. This encodes CASSEISAYNEQFF.

This clone is a singleton in its sample. The J gene is TRBJ2-5, the V gene TRBV4-1; 10 nucleotides line up with TRBD1. Trimming took 0 bases from V and 5 from J; bases not matched to a gene: 6. From germline, CDR1 is MGHRA and CDR2 YSYEKL. The CDR3 has 16 residues. CDR3 nucleotide sequence: TGCGCCAGCAGCCAAGATACGACAGGGGGCTTGGAGACCCAGTACTTC. It translates to CASSQDTTGGLETQYF.

This chain joins TRBV5-1 and TRBJ1-4; D is perhaps TRBD1 (5 bases). CDR3 size: 14 residues. Germline V gives CDR1 SGHRS, CDR2 YFSETQ. Trimming removed 0 bases at V and 8 bases at J, with 11 bases between. The CDR3, as DNA: TGCGCCAGCAGCTTGGTAGGGTCAGGGGAAAAACTGTTTTTT. This sequence encodes CASSLVGSGEKLFF.

The rearrangement links TRBV19 to TRBJ1-5; 8 bases agree with TRBD1. The CDR3 has 17 residues. Germline CDR1 and CDR2: LNHDA and SQIVND (reference sequence). The junction had 13 bases not matched to a gene; V was cut back by 9 bases and J by 0 bases. The DNA for the CDR3 is TGTGCCAGCCGGGCGACAGGGGCGGGTTATAGCAATCAGCCCCAGCATTTT. This encodes CASRATGAGYSNQPQHF.

This clone was counted once. The CDR3 loop is CASSPGGYNSPLHF. The CDR3 bases are TGTGCCAGCAGTCCTGGGGGGTATAATTCACCCCTCCACTTT. V gene TRBV28 combines with J gene TRBJ1-6, with D possibly being TRBD1 (5 bases). The CDR3 spans 14 residues. In germline, CDR1 is MDHEN, CDR2 SYDVKM. V shed 5 bases and J shed 4 bases, with 9 bases lying between them.